This is a list of T cell receptor beta chains from one sample in a study of T-cell memory formation after mild COVID-19. TCRdb reprocessed the 5' RACE reads via MiXCR and lists one record per CDR3 protein. The profile shows hundreds of thousands of distinct CDR3 sequences, around 16% of them singletons. What was sequenced was PBMCs or a T cell subset sorted from them (not recorded which). These TCRs come from an adult woman who had mild COVID-19 (a few samples of this study predate the infection). Cell type and time point are not known. Both conserved end residues are part of each CDR3. Fields, in order: V gene, CDR3 length, J gene, D gene, clone size, CDR3 DNA, CDR3 protein. A D gene is named only where the DNA matches it firmly. Size tells how often a clone was seen (once, few, many) or the class of an expanded clone, and some rows leave it out.

TRBV7-9,16,TRBJ2-1,NA,NA,TGTGCCAGCAGCTCCCTCCCGGGTCCTAAACTCGGTGAGCAGTTCTTC,CASSSLPGPKLGEQFF
TRBV20-1,11,TRBJ1-1,NA,NA,TGCAGTCCCCAGGGTGGTACTGAAGCTTTCTTT,CSPQGGTEAFF
TRBV14,15,TRBJ2-1,NA,few,TGTGCCAGCAGCCAAGATGCAGGGGTCCCCAATGAGCAGTTCTTC,CASSQDAGVPNEQFF
TRBV6-6,18,TRBJ2-3,TRBD2,NA,TGTGCCAGCAGTTACGCCCTTGGTGTAGCGGGGGATGGAGATACGCAGTATTTT,CASSYALGVAGDGDTQYF
TRBV12-3/TRBV12-4,13,TRBJ2-7,TRBD1,few,TGTGCCAGCAGTTCCCGGACAGGGACCGAGCAGTACTTC,CASSSRTGTEQYF
TRBV3-1,13,TRBJ2-3,NA,few,TGTGCCAGCAGCCAAGCGAATAAAGATACGCAGTATTTT,CASSQANKDTQYF
TRBV30,12,TRBJ2-3,NA,few,TGTGCCTGGAGTAGGCAGGGGGATACGCAGTATTTT,CAWSRQGDTQYF
TRBV19,16,TRBJ2-5,NA,NA,TGTGCCAGACCACCGAAGGGGTGGGGGACGGAAGAGACCCAGTACTTC,CARPPKGWGTEETQYF
TRBV5-1,16,TRBJ2-3,TRBD2,many,TGCGCCAGCAGCCTTTTAGCGGGTTCATCCACAGATACGCAGTATTTT,CASSLLAGSSTDTQYF
TRBV12-3/TRBV12-4,12,TRBJ2-7,NA,NA,TGTGCCAGCAGTTTAAGCCAGGGTGGGAAGTACTTC,CASSLSQGGKYF
TRBV7-8,15,TRBJ2-1,NA,few,TGTGCCAGCAGCTTAGCGGCCTTGGACAGCTCTGAGCAGTTCTTC,CASSLAALDSSEQFF
TRBV7-9,11,TRBJ2-7,NA,NA,TGTGCCAGCACCTTAAGTTACGAGCAGTACTTC,CASTLSYEQYF
TRBV5-4,16,TRBJ2-7,TRBD1,NA,TGTGCCAGCAGCTTGGCCGGGACAGGGGTCCTCTACGAGCAGTACTTC,CASSLAGTGVLYEQYF
TRBV10-3,15,TRBJ2-1,TRBD2,few,TGTGCCATCAGCTCTAGCGGGGGTCCCTACAATGAGCAGTTCTTC,CAISSSGGPYNEQFF
TRBV11-2,11,TRBJ2-7,NA,once,TGTGCGGGTGACACATGCTACGAGCAGTACTTC,CAGDTCYEQYF
TRBV7-8,16,TRBJ2-7,TRBD2,NA,TGTGCCAGCAGCTCCAAATTGGGGACTAGCTCCTACGAGCAGTACTTC,CASSSKLGTSSYEQYF
TRBV20-1,16,TRBJ2-2,NA,NA,TGCAGTGCCACCCCGGCGGGGTTGAGGAACACCGGGGAGCTGTTTTTT,CSATPAGLRNTGELFF
TRBV20-1,11,TRBJ2-3,NA,NA,TGCGGGGGGGGGCCTGTAGATACGCAGTATTTT,CGGGPVDTQYF
TRBV9,17,TRBJ2-1,TRBD1,few,TGTGCCAGCAGCCCACTGGGACAGGGAAAAGGACACAATGAGCAGTTCTTC,CASSPLGQGKGHNEQFF
TRBV6-5,14,TRBJ2-7,NA,NA,TGTGCCAGCACCCCAGGCCAGGGCCCCAACGAGCAGTACTTC,CASTPGQGPNEQYF
TRBV19,16,TRBJ2-6,NA,many,TGTGCCAGTAGTATACTCGGGCCCTATGAGGCCAACGTCCTGACTTTC,CASSILGPYEANVLTF
TRBV20-1,14,TRBJ1-2,NA,few,TGCAGTGCTAGTCCAGGAAACAGAGCCTATGGCTACACCTTC,CSASPGNRAYGYTF
TRBV11-3,13,TRBJ2-3,NA,NA,TGTGCCAGCAGCTTAGAGCGGGTGGATACGCAGTATTTT,CASSLERVDTQYF
TRBV5-1,13,TRBJ2-1,NA,NA,TGCGCCAGCAGCTTGGTGGACAATAATGAGCAGTTCTTC,CASSLVDNNEQFF
TRBV7-2,16,TRBJ2-3,NA,NA,TGTGCCAGCAGCCAGGGGGGGGAGTATTTGGCGGATACGCAGTATTTT,CASSQGGEYLADTQYF
TRBV12-3/TRBV12-4,18,TRBJ2-3,TRBD2,NA,TGTGCCAGCAGCCTGGGACTAGCGGGGGCTCGAATCACAGATACGCAGTATTTT,CASSLGLAGARITDTQYF
TRBV28,9,TRBJ2-4,NA,many,TGTGCCAGCGGGGACATTCAGTACTTC,CASGDIQYF
TRBV7-7,17,TRBJ1-1,NA,few,TGTGCTAGCAGCTTAGCGGGCGGGGAGGAAGGCCGATTCCAGGCTTTCTTT,CASSLAGGEEGRFQAFF
TRBV5-1,16,TRBJ2-2,TRBD1,many,TGCGCCAGCAGCCTGGGACAGGGGGCGAACACCGGGGAGCTGTTTTTT,CASSLGQGANTGELFF
TRBV7-9,14,TRBJ2-1,NA,few,TGTGCCAGCAGCTTAGCGGGAGTGGAAAATGAGCAGTTCTTC,CASSLAGVENEQFF
TRBV12-3/TRBV12-4,18,TRBJ2-7,TRBD2,NA,TGTGCCAGCAGGGCCTCCGGGACTAGCGGGGGGGGGGCCCACGAGCAGTACTTC,CASRASGTSGGGAHEQYF
TRBV4-2,18,TRBJ2-6,TRBD2,few,TGTGCCAGCAGCCCAGCGGGGGCAGCGTATTCTGGGGCCAACGTCCTGACTTTC,CASSPAGAAYSGANVLTF
TRBV5-1,14,TRBJ1-2,TRBD1,once,TGCGCCAGCAGCCTGTCCGCGACAGGGGACGGCTACACCTTC,CASSLSATGDGYTF
TRBV30,14,TRBJ2-1,TRBD2,few,TGTGCCTGGAGGACTAGCGGGGTAGCTAATGAGCAGTTCTTC,CAWRTSGVANEQFF
TRBV27,16,TRBJ2-7,TRBD1,few,TGTGCCAGCAGTTCCCCAGGCCGGGACAGGGTAAACGAGCAGTACTTC,CASSSPGRDRVNEQYF
TRBV7-2,15,TRBJ2-1,TRBD1,NA,TGTGCCAGCAGCTTAGAGACAGGGATTATCAATGAGCAGTTCTTC,CASSLETGIINEQFF
TRBV4-3,14,TRBJ2-7,NA,few,TGCGCCAGCAGCCAAGGATACGGAACCTACGAGCAGTACTTC,CASSQGYGTYEQYF
TRBV4-3,15,TRBJ2-7,NA,NA,TGCGCCAGCAGCCAAGATCGACTAGTCAACTACGAGCAGTACTTC,CASSQDRLVNYEQYF
TRBV6-1,16,TRBJ2-7,NA,few,TGTGCCAGCAGTGAAAAAGGAGGCCTATACTCCTACGAGCAGTACTTC,CASSEKGGLYSYEQYF
TRBV6-2/TRBV6-3,15,TRBJ1-5,TRBD1,few,TGTGCCAGCACTAGAGGACAGGGAACTAATCAGCCCCAGCATTTT,CASTRGQGTNQPQHF
TRBV11-1,13,TRBJ1-1,NA,few,TGTGCCAGCAGCTCCCCCGGGCGGGTTGAAGCTTTCTTT,CASSSPGRVEAFF
TRBV6-5,11,TRBJ2-7,NA,NA,TGTGCCAGCAGTTACAGATGGGAGCAGTACTTC,CASSYRWEQYF
TRBV3-1,19,TRBJ2-2,NA,NA,TGTGCCAGCAGCCACAGACAGGCCTGGGCTGGGAAAAACACCGGGGAGCTGTTTTTT,CASSHRQAWAGKNTGELFF
TRBV10-2,16,TRBJ1-1,NA,NA,TGCGCCAGCAGTGAGTCGGGCAGTGTAATGAACACTGAAGCTTTCTTT,CASSESGSVMNTEAFF
TRBV20-1,13,TRBJ2-7,NA,few,TGCAGTGCTAGAGCGGATAATGCCTACGAGCAGTACTTC,CSARADNAYEQYF
TRBV5-5,14,TRBJ1-2,TRBD1,many,TGTGCCAGCAGCTTGGAGGGGGCTGGGTATGGCTACACCTTC,CASSLEGAGYGYTF
TRBV3-1,13,TRBJ1-5,NA,NA,TGTGCCAGCAGCCAAACGGTTGTTCAGCCCCAGCATTTT,CASSQTVVQPQHF
TRBV14,18,TRBJ2-2,NA,few,TGTGCCAGCAGCCAAGACCCAGACAGGACCTCTAACACCGGGGAGCTGTTTTTT,CASSQDPDRTSNTGELFF
TRBV10-3,15,TRBJ1-2,NA,few,TGTGCCATCAGTGTATCCAGAGATGCGGTTGCGGGCTACACCTTC,CAISVSRDAVAGYTF